This T cell receptor (beta chain) appears in the sequencing data of a study of blood T cell repertoires in COVID-19. Across the whole study: Sample material is recorded as cDNA or gDNA derived from T cells, B-cell-depleted T cells, or PBMCs.

Sequenced by immunoSEQ multiplex PCR; TCRdb stores in-frame clones only, minus some. The table shows approximately 250,000 clones, with approximately 86% occurring only once. Germline CDR1 reads LNHDA; CDR2 reads SQIVND (reference sequence). The V segment lost 7 bases and the J segment 6 bases; nucleotides outside the gene matches: 11. CDR3 length: 16 amino acids. The TCR originated in a young man with active or convalescent COVID-19. Sequenced sample: peripheral blood. The chain employs TRBV19 and TRBJ1-6, with 8 bases lining up with TRBD1. The CDR3 spells CASTGQGNTRNSPLHF. The CDR3 DNA reads as TGTGCCAGTACAGGACAGGGAAACACGCGTAATTCACCCCTCCACTTT.